The 9 T cell receptor beta chains reported below all come from one sample, sequenced in a study of PD-L1 blockade in urothelial cancer. Here immunoSEQ multiplex PCR was the method, and the copy in TCRdb shows in-frame clones only, minus some. The sample holds under 55,000 clones, about 80% seen once. The time point here: pretreatment peripheral blood. Sequenced here: PBMCs, sampled around atezolizumab (anti-PD-L1) treatment. The receptors were gathered from a man in his 70s with urothelial cancer.

J is TRBJ1-1 and V is TRBV4-3; D unresolved. CDR1 LGHNA and CDR2 YSLEER come from the germline V gene. V was trimmed by 4 bases and J by 0 bases, leaving 6 bases between them. This CDR3 spans 13 amino acids. The DNA of the CDR3 is TGCGCCAGCAGCCGAACATTGAACACTGAAGCTTTCTTT. This encodes CASSRTLNTEAFF.

The chain joins TRBV29-1 to TRBJ2-1; weak D call: TRBD2 (5 bases). Germline V gives CDR1 SQVTM, CDR2 ANQGSEA. The CDR3 contains 11 residues. Deletions cut 1 base from V and 7 bases from J, with 5 bases between. As DNA, the CDR3 is TGCAGCGTTGAAGCGGGGAATGAGCAGTTCTTC. This encodes CSVEAGNEQFF.

The CDR3 loop is CASSLGGGPTDTQYF. The CDR3 DNA is TGTGCCAGCAGCTTGGGGGGGGGTCCAACAGATACGCAGTATTTT. This chain joins TRBV5-5 and TRBJ2-3, with 7 bases fitting TRBD2. CDR3 length: 15 residues. V dropped 0 bases and J dropped 3; count of bases not matched to a gene: 4. The germline gives CDR1 SGHKS, CDR2 YYEKEE (reference sequence).

The CDR3, as DNA: TGTGCCAGCAGTTTAGGGCGCTTGTACGAGCAGTACTTC. Residues: CASSLGRLYEQYF. The chain carries TRBV28 and TRBJ2-7, with D uncertain. CDR3 size: 13 residues. Looked up from germline, CDR1 is MDHEN and CDR2 is SYDVKM. The V end was cut by 2 bases, the J end by 4 bases, with 9 bases between.

This clone was detected only once. The chain has TRBV19 and TRBJ1-5; D may be TRBD1 (6 bases). This CDR3 comprises 13 residues. V was shortened by 6 bases and J by 7 bases, with 13 bases between the two germline ends. Per germline, CDR1 LNHDA and CDR2 SQIVND (reference sequence). In DNA, the CDR3 is TGTGCCAGTAGGTCAGGGGTGCAGCAGCCCCAGCATTTT. It codes for CASRSGVQQPQHF.

The chain is built from TRBV5-1 and TRBJ2-7, with TRBD1 matching over 7 bases. V lost 1 base to trimming and J lost 4 bases; unmatched junction nucleotides: 5. Germline V gene data show CDR1 as SGHRS and CDR2 as YFSETQ. This CDR3 is built from 14 residues. The CDR3 is CASSLRGPQYEQYF. DNA of the CDR3: TGCGCCAGCAGCTTGAGGGGGCCCCAATACGAGCAGTACTTC.

The V gene is TRBV5-6, the J gene TRBJ1-1, with D unresolved. Germline V lookup: CDR1 SGHDT, CDR2 YYEEEE. V lost 0 bases, J lost 6 bases, and 15 bases lay in between. The CDR3 runs 15 residues. In DNA form, the CDR3 reads TGTGCCAGCAGCTTGGGTTTAGGTCAGGTGGCTGAAGCTTTCTTT. It codes for CASSLGLGQVAEAFF.

J is TRBJ1-2 and V is TRBV28; TRBD1 matches 8 bases. The ends lost 6 bases at V and 2 bases at J; junction bases unmatched: 5. This CDR3 contains 14 residues. In germline, CDR1 is MDHEN, CDR2 SYDVKM. The CDR3 sequence: CASSSGQGNYGYTF. As DNA, the CDR3 is TGTGCCAGCAGCTCCGGACAGGGAAACTATGGCTACACCTTC.

The chain links TRBV4-3 to TRBJ2-1; 9 bases line up with TRBD2. V lost 5 bases, J lost 6 bases, and 5 bases stayed unmatched. CDR1 and CDR2 from the germline V gene are LGHNA and YSLEER. This CDR3 has 14 amino acids. CDR3 residues: CASSVGLAPNEQFF. CDR3 DNA sequence: TGCGCCAGCAGCGTAGGACTAGCGCCCAATGAGCAGTTCTTC.